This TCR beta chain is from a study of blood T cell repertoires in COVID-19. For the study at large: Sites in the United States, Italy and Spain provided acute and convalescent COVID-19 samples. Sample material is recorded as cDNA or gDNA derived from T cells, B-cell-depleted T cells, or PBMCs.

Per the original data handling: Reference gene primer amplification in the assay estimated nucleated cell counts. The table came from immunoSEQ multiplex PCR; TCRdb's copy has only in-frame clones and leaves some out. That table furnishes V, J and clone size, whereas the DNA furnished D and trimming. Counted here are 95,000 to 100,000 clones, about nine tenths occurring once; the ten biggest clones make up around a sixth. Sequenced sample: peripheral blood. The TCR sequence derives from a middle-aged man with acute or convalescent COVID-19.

The CDR3 DNA follows: TGTGCCAGCAGCTCCACGCTTTTGACAGGGGGCGTAGCTGAAGCTTTCTTT. Translation: CASSSTLLTGGVAEAFF. This sequence joins TRBV5-6 and TRBJ1-1; 10 bases match TRBD1. Germline V gene sequence: CDR1 SGHDT, CDR2 YYEEEE. V was clipped by 3 bases and J by 6 bases; unmatched bases: 14. This CDR3 comprises 17 residues.